A selection of T cell receptor beta chains follows, all from one sample in a study of cytomegalovirus exposure and HLA in healthy donors. The repertoire was sequenced with immunoSEQ multiplex PCR; TCRdb's copy has only in-frame clones and lacks some. There are roughly 180,000 clones in the sample; 75% to 85% occur only once, and 0.6% to 0.9% lies in the top ten. The source material was PBMCs. The receptors originated from a female donor in good health and CMV-seronegative. Each CDR3 is given with its conserved first and last residue. Expanded clones get a size class; other rows say once, few or many, or leave the size out.

NA TRBJ2-3 TRBV2 CASSRGEDTDTQYF
few TRBJ1-1 TRBV12-5 CASGLVEGTEAFF
once TRBJ2-7 TRBV19 CASSLAGAYEQYF
few TRBJ2-2 TRBV9 CASTTPRTGVVSGELFF
NA TRBJ2-1 TRBV5-1 CASSLGGGVYNEQFF
NA TRBJ1-2 TRBV28 CAAAATAAGPKNYGYTF
NA TRBJ2-3 TRBV9 CASSTGLAGVDTQYF
NA TRBJ2-5 TRBV28 CASSSLGTGGRETQYF
NA TRBJ1-5 TRBV6-1 CASGEISMGQRNQPQHF
NA TRBJ2-7 TRBV4-3 CASSQDHRGQGEQYF
NA NA TRBV4-3 CASSPEFSTYEQYF
NA TRBJ2-1 TRBV4-1 CASSQDPGSGGFSYNEQFF
NA TRBJ1-2 TRBV6-5 CASSPLGQLGVGYTF
NA TRBJ1-5 TRBV21-1 CASRIGGISNQPQHF
NA TRBJ2-3 TRBV6-5 CASSYRGQGWTDTQYF
NA TRBJ2-7 TRBV28 CASRGTVTYEQYF
NA NA TRBV2 CASSTRGSPTYEQYF
NA TRBJ1-3 TRBV9 CASRPGNSGNTIYF
NA TRBJ2-1 TRBV29-1 CSVEDPGSGEFF
NA TRBJ2-1 TRBV21-1 CATPRGSSYNEQFF
NA TRBJ2-7 TRBV9 CASSVGASGTPYEQYF
NA TRBJ2-5 TRBV15 CATSRDVGGQTQYF
few TRBJ2-1 TRBV15 CATRQTSGGLRPSYNEQFF
NA TRBJ1-2 TRBV21-1 CASSSDRPYGYTF
NA TRBJ2-7 TRBV27 CASSAHILGGTYEQYF
few TRBJ2-7 TRBV28 CASSTPTRRNEQYF
NA TRBJ1-4 TRBV7-6 CASSPGQGRAKLFF
once TRBJ2-3 TRBV5-1 CASALRTGDTQYF
NA TRBJ2-5 TRBV9 CASSASGRTGEETQYF
NA TRBJ2-7 TRBV7-8 CASSLRAGSIEQYF
few TRBJ2-1 TRBV21-1 CASSRKGQPCYHEQFF
NA TRBJ1-5 TRBV15 CATSRAGVSNQPQHF
few TRBJ2-2 TRBV28 CAGKTGPVNTGELFF
NA TRBJ1-1 TRBV4-2 CASSQGAAGGSEAFF
NA TRBJ1-4 TRBV4-3 CASSEKGAANEKLFF
NA TRBJ1-5 TRBV18 CASSPGTGQGQPQHF
NA TRBJ1-1 TRBV9 CASSVVLGGETEAFF
NA TRBJ2-7 TRBV30 CAWSVPGTGPTYEQYF
NA TRBJ1-3 TRBV11-1 CASSRGSSGNTIYF
NA TRBJ1-1 TRBV7-3 CASSLGGVTEAFF
NA TRBJ2-7 TRBV19 CASSSGRGASYEQYF
NA TRBJ2-3 TRBV6-1 CASSTTGVAGDTQYF
NA TRBJ2-6 TRBV2 CASSALLGVSGANGLTF